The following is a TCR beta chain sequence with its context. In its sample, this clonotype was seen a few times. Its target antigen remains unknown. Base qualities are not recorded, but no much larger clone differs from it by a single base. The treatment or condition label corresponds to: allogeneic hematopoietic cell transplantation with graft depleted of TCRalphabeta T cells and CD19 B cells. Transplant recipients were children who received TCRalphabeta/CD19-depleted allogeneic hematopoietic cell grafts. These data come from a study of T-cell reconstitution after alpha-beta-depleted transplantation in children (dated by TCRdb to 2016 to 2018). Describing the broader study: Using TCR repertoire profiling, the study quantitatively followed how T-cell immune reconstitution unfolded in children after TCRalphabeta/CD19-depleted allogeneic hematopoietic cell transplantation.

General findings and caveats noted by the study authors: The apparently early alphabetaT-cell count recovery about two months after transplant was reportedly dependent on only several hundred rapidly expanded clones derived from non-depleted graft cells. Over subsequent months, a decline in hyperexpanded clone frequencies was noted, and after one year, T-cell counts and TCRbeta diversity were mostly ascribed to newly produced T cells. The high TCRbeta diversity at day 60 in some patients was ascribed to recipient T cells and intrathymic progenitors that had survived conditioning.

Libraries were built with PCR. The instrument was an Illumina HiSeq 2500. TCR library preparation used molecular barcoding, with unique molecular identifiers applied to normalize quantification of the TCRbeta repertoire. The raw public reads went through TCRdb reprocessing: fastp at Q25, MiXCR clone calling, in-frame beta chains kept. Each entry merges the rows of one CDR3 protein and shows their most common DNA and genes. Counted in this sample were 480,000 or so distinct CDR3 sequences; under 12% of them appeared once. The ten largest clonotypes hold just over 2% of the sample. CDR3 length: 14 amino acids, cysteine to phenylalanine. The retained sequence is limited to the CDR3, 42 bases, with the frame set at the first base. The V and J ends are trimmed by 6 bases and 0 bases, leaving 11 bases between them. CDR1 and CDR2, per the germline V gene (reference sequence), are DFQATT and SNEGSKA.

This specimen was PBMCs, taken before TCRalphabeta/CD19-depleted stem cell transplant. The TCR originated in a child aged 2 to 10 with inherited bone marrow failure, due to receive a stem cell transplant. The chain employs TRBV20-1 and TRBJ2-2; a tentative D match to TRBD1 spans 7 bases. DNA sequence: TGCAGTGCCGGGGGACAGTCGAACACCGGGGAGCTGTTTTTT. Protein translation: CSAGGQSNTGELFF.